This TCR beta chain is from a study of immune evolution from preneoplasia to lung adenocarcinoma. Study outcomes and limitations: Later-stage lesions seemingly showed higher T cell density and diversity than normal lung. From normal lung to invasive adenocarcinoma, top clone frequencies appeared to decrease.

Remarks on this clone: Its antigen is not known.

The CDR3 runs to 15 residues. Germline V lookup: CDR1 SGHDN, CDR2 FVKESK. Unmatched junction bases numbered 7, after V lost 4 bases and J lost 6 bases. TCRdb keeps only in-frame clones here, not all; method: immunoSEQ multiplex PCR. The repertoire holds 13,000 to 15,000 clones, with 65% to 90% as singletons. H&E slides confirmed each diagnosis, reviewed by two pathologists independently. Sequencing was carried out using FFPE lung adenocarcinoma in situ tissue. The chain employs TRBV14 and TRBJ2-1; TRBD1 matches at 9 bases. The clonotype comes from a donor at least 70 years old with lung adenocarcinoma. CDR3 bases: TGTGCCAGCAGCCCGCGGGGGACAGGGTTCAATGAGCAGTTCTTC. This codes for CASSPRGTGFNEQFF.